A selection of T cell receptor beta chains follows, all from one sample in a study of T-cell reconstitution after alpha-beta-depleted transplantation in children. TCRdb itself ran the PCR reads through MiXCR, one entry per CDR3 protein. The sample holds fewer than 550,000 distinct CDR3 sequences, about an eighth seen once. Here the sequenced sample was PBMCs, mostly from graft donor cells, taken 180 days after TCRalphabeta/CD19-depleted stem cell transplant. All receptors come from a female patient aged 2 to 10 who had a stem cell transplant for aplastic anemia, so the T cells may come from the graft donor. The CDR3 runs from the conserved cysteine through the conserved F or W. A D gene is named only where the DNA matches it firmly. The size of a clone is reported for some rows only, either as once, few or many, or as a class for expanded clones.

v_gene,d_gene,abundance,j_gene,CDR3aa,CDR3nt
TRBV20-1,-,-,TRBJ2-1,CSAPWGRIFNEQFF,TGCAGTGCCCCGTGGGGCCGAATCTTCAATGAGCAGTTCTTC
TRBV5-1,-,-,TRBJ2-3,CASSLQGMGPDTQYF,TGCGCCAGCAGCTTGCAGGGGATGGGTCCAGATACGCAGTATTTT
TRBV6-2/TRBV6-3,TRBD2,few,TRBJ2-1,CASRGLAGSYNEQFF,TGTGCCAGCAGGGGACTAGCGGGCTCCTACAATGAGCAGTTCTTC
TRBV2,TRBD2,few,TRBJ2-1,CASSETGGTFSYNEQFF,TGTGCCAGCAGTGAAACGGGGGGGACCTTCTCCTACAATGAGCAGTTCTTC
TRBV28,-,-,TRBJ2-4,CASSWLAGTYIQYF,TGTGCCAGCAGCTGGCTTGCAGGGACTTACATTCAGTACTTC
TRBV12-3/TRBV12-4,-,few,TRBJ1-1,CASSSDKGSEAFF,TGTGCCAGCAGTTCCGATAAGGGGTCTGAAGCTTTCTTT
TRBV7-2,-,-,TRBJ2-1,CASSSGRWEVYNEQFF,TGTGCCAGCAGTTCCGGCCGGTGGGAGGTGTACAATGAGCAGTTCTTC
TRBV7-3,-,many,TRBJ2-2,CASSLRTSHNTGELFF,TGTGCCAGCAGCTTAAGGACTTCACATAACACCGGGGAGCTGTTTTTT
TRBV12-3/TRBV12-4,TRBD2,-,TRBJ2-1,CASGTSGRGDRNEQFF,TGTGCCAGCGGGACTAGCGGGAGGGGAGATCGGAATGAGCAGTTCTTC
TRBV7-2,TRBD1,few,TRBJ2-1,CASTTGTVSYNEQFF,TGTGCCAGCACTACCGGGACAGTCTCCTACAATGAGCAGTTCTTC
TRBV6-2/TRBV6-3,-,-,TRBJ2-1,CASGIVSYNEQFF,TGTGCCAGCGGCATCGTCTCCTACAATGAGCAGTTCTTC
TRBV4-3,-,-,TRBJ2-3,CASSQDGRGGTDTQYF,TGCGCCAGCAGCCAAGATGGCAGGGGAGGCACAGATACGCAGTATTTT
TRBV7-9,TRBD1,-,TRBJ2-7,CASSGRQGRTYEQYF,TGTGCCAGCAGCGGGCGACAGGGACGGACCTACGAGCAGTACTTC
TRBV7-2,TRBD2,few,TRBJ2-2,CASSVGVAGVNGELFF,TGTGCCAGCAGTGTCGGAGTAGCGGGAGTTAACGGGGAGCTGTTTTTT
TRBV7-9,-,-,TRBJ1-1,CASSPGLQGTEAFF,TGTGCCAGCAGCCCAGGCCTTCAGGGGACTGAAGCTTTCTTT
TRBV6-6,-,many,TRBJ2-3,CASTPGDTQYF,TGTGCCAGCACCCCGGGAGATACGCAGTATTTT
TRBV5-6,TRBD1,few,TRBJ1-2,CASSSLHDRASFSYTF,TGTGCCAGCAGCTCCCTCCACGACAGGGCTAGTTTCAGCTACACCTTC
TRBV7-9,TRBD1,-,TRBJ2-1,CASSLATQGVGNEQFF,TGTGCCAGCAGCTTAGCAACCCAGGGGGTCGGCAATGAGCAGTTCTTC
TRBV27,-,few,TRBJ2-7,CASSLRGGVYEQYF,TGTGCCAGCAGTTTGAGGGGCGGGGTTTACGAGCAGTACTTC
TRBV6-2/TRBV6-3,TRBD2,-,TRBJ2-1,CASSLNPGLAAGNEQFF,TGTGCCAGCAGTTTAAACCCGGGACTAGCGGCCGGGAATGAGCAGTTCTTC
TRBV12-3/TRBV12-4,TRBD1,-,TRBJ1-2,CASSLYRGVGGYTF,TGTGCCAGCAGTTTATACAGGGGAGTGGGTGGCTACACCTTC
TRBV28,-,-,TRBJ1-2,CASSTGAPLTHGYTF,TGTGCCAGCAGTACCGGGGCTCCCCTTACCCATGGCTACACCTTC
TRBV20-1,-,many,TRBJ2-5,CSARTGGLGGQETQYF,TGCAGTGCTAGAACCGGGGGCTTAGGCGGCCAAGAGACCCAGTACTTC
TRBV15,-,few,TRBJ1-1,CATSREGWGSYTEAFF,TGTGCCACCAGCAGAGAGGGGTGGGGGTCCTACACTGAAGCTTTCTTT
TRBV9,TRBD2,-,TRBJ2-5,CASSVLAGGRRVETQYF,TGTGCCAGCAGCGTCCTAGCGGGGGGTCGCCGCGTGGAGACCCAGTACTTC
TRBV5-1,TRBD2,-,TRBJ2-1,CASSLALGLAGATYNEQFF,TGCGCCAGCAGCTTGGCCTTGGGACTAGCGGGAGCTACCTACAATGAGCAGTTCTTC
TRBV27,TRBD1,many,TRBJ1-4,CASRPDRGGLFF,TGTGCCAGCAGACCCGACAGGGGTGGACTGTTTTTT
TRBV19,-,few,TRBJ2-2,CASSITGSPGELFF,TGTGCCAGTAGTATAACGGGGAGCCCCGGGGAGCTGTTTTTT
TRBV27,TRBD2,many,TRBJ2-5,CASSWEGGVWETQYF,TGTGCCAGCAGTTGGGAGGGAGGCGTCTGGGAGACCCAGTACTTC
TRBV12-3/TRBV12-4,-,many,TRBJ1-1,CASSSLGTEAFF,TGTGCCAGCAGTTCCTTGGGTACTGAAGCTTTCTTT
TRBV28,-,-,TRBJ2-4,CASLGGLAKNIQYF,TGTGCCAGCCTCGGTGGCTTAGCCAAAAACATTCAGTACTTC
TRBV19,TRBD2,-,TRBJ2-1,CASTLAQRGYNEQFF,TGTGCCAGTACCCTCGCCCAGCGGGGCTACAATGAGCAGTTCTTC
TRBV12-3/TRBV12-4,-,few,TRBJ1-2,CASSFPPPYGYTF,TGTGCCAGCAGTTTCCCCCCGCCCTATGGCTACACCTTC
TRBV5-1,-,few,TRBJ1-2,CASRPAQGGYGYTF,TGCGCCAGCCGCCCGGCCCAGGGAGGCTATGGCTACACCTTC
TRBV15,-,few,TRBJ2-1,CATLEGHEQFF,TGTGCCACCCTTGAGGGGCATGAGCAGTTCTTC
TRBV29-1,TRBD2,many,TRBJ2-1,CSGGLAGSSYNEQFF,TGCAGCGGCGGACTAGCGGGTAGCTCCTACAATGAGCAGTTCTTC
TRBV18,-,-,TRBJ1-1,CASSPGGGSMNTEAFF,TGTGCCAGCTCACCGGGTGGAGGCTCTATGAACACTGAAGCTTTCTTT
TRBV28,TRBD2,-,TRBJ2-7,CASSKRGLAGGPEDYEQYF,TGTGCCAGCAGTAAAAGGGGACTAGCGGGAGGGCCAGAAGACTACGAGCAGTACTTC
TRBV20-1,TRBD2,few,TRBJ2-5,CSARLLAGDSIQETQYF,TGCAGTGCTAGATTACTAGCGGGCGACTCGATCCAAGAGACCCAGTACTTC
TRBV3-1,-,-,TRBJ1-6,CASSQGQRNSPLHF,TGTGCCAGCAGCCAAGGACAGCGCAATTCACCCCTCCACTTT